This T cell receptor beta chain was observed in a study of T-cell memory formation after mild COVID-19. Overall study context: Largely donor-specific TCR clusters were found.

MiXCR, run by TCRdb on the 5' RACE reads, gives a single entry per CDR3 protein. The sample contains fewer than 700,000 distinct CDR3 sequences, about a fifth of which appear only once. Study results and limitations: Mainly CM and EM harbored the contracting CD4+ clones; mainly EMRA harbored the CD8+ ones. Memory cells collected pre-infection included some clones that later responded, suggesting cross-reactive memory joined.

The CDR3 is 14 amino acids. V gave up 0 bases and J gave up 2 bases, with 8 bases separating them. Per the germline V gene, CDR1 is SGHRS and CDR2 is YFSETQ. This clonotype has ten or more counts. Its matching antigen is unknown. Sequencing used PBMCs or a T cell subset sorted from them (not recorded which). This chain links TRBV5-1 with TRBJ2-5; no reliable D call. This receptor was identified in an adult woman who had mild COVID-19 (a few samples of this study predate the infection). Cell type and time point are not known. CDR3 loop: CASSLVLQQETQYF. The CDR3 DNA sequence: TGCGCCAGCAGCTTGGTTCTCCAGCAAGAGACCCAGTACTTC. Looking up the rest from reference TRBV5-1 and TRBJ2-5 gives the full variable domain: KAGVTQTPRYLIKTRGQQVTLSCSPISGHRSVSWYQQTPGQGLQFLFEYFSETQRNKGNFPGRFSGRQFSNSRSEMNVSTLELGDSALYLCASSLVLQQETQYFGPGTRLLVL.